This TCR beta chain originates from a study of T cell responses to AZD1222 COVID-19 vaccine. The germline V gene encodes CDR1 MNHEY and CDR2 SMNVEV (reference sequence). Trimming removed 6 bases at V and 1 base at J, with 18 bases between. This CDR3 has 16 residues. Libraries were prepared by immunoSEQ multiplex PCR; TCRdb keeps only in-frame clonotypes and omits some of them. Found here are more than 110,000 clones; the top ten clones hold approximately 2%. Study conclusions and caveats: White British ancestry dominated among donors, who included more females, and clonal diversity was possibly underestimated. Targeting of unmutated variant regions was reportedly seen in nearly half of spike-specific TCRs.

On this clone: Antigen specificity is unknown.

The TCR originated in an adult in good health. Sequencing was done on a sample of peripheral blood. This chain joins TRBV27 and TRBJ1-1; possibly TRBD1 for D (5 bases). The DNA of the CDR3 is TGTGCCAGCAGGCGGGTATTGGGGGGGACGAACACTGAAGCTTTCTTT. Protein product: CASRRVLGGTNTEAFF.